This TCR beta chain is drawn from a study of shared clonotypes between healthy human individuals (dated by TCRdb to about 2020). General notes on the study: The cohort included three men and a couple of women between 18 and 49 years of age. Between about 0.8 and 9 billion PBMCs per donor were obtained by leukapheresis. The study deeply sequenced blood TCR repertoires of several healthy adults to estimate repertoire size and the extent of clonotype sharing between individuals. To increase sequencing depth and limit assay-specific biases, different laboratories used diverse techniques to prepare libraries and sequence TCR repertoires.

The donors were healthy, HIV-negative adults who had no recently reported acute infections or vaccinations. Every donor was a Caucasian adult residing in Nashville, Tennessee, USA. For unsorted samples, around 90 million PBMCs were counted, and genomic DNA was extracted using the QIAamp DNA Blood Mini kit. After blood collection by leukapheresis, PBMCs were isolated using Ficoll-Histopaque density gradient centrifugation and then cryopreserved in the vapor phase of liquid nitrogen. Using the deep immunoSEQ assay, multiplex PCR amplified TCR CDR3 regions from genomic DNA. Extracted genomic DNA from each cell subset was spread evenly across all wells of several immunoSEQ 96-well plates, with each plate serving as a replicate. For unsorted PBMC, roughly 330 ng genomic DNA, equal to about 30,000 T cell genomes, was loaded into each replicate PCR. Ten immunoSEQ deep assay plates were used to sequence the unsorted PBMC genomic DNA. The purified libraries were quantified using a Qubit 3.0 fluorometer, sized with a Bioanalyzer 2100, and then quantified again using the KAPA Library Quantification kit. A separate single-read 150-cycle Illumina NextSeq 550 flow cell was used to sequence each immunoSEQ 96-well plate. As for how the authors treated the data: Because the immunoSEQ output held only junctional sequences and lacked quality scores, the filtering could not match the filtering applied to full-length reads. To assign V/J genes and CDR3, sequences were annotated against IMGT germline references using PyIR, a Python wrapper for IgBLAST v1.9. Reads were removed for weak V/J assignments (E-value above 1e-6), missing CDR3, stop codons, out-of-frame junctions, or ambiguous translated residues. V3J clonotypes were defined as sequences sharing an identical inferred V gene, J gene, and CDR3 amino acid sequence. The percentage overlap between two repertoires was calculated by dividing the number of shared unique clonotypes by the size of the smaller repertoire. RTK rarefaction, the Chao1 estimator, and Recon v2.1 estimates of unobserved clonotypes were used to assess repertoire richness. This is the immuneACCESS table as TCRdb keeps it, with only in-frame sequences that have V and J called. A part of the clones is gone; compared with another copy, unresolved V genes explain less than half, and the rest is unexplained. The DNA gave D and trimming, while V, J and clone size come from that table. Present in this sample are fewer than 700,000 clones, roughly 79% of which were seen just once. The top ten constitute around 12% of the sample.

V loses 4 bases at its end and J loses 2 bases; junction bases beyond the gene matches: 6. Reading the germline V gene (reference sequence) gives CDR1 SGHNT and CDR2 YYREEE. The CDR3 measures 17 amino acids from cysteine to phenylalanine. Only the CDR3 portion is preserved as DNA: 51 bases, with reading frame beginning at the first base. General findings and caveats noted by the study authors: Because the study included a small number of donors, the genetic and exposure-history diversity represented was limited. Sampling was limited to blood, and TCR repertoires in tissue likely differ from TCR repertoires in blood. Pairwise subsampling led to the expectation that sequencing depth would affect the degree of clonotype sharing among donors.

This clone was recorded only once. No antigen is known for it. Base quality data are lacking; no much larger clone is found one base away. This TCR came from a woman in her thirties or forties in good health. Some clones in this sample may be carry-over from other donors' samples. Recombination connected TRBV5-4 to TRBJ2-6; TRBD2 aligns with 10 central bases. Sequenced: PBMCs. The DNA sequence is TGTGCCAGCAGCCCCGAAGCGGGAGGGGCTGGGGCCAACGTCCTGACTTTC. The resulting protein is CASSPEAGGAGANVLTF. Supplemented by the reference TRBV5-4 and TRBJ2-6 proteins around the CDR3, the complete variable domain is ETGVTQSPTHLIKTRGQQVTLRCSSQSGHNTVSWYQQALGQGPQFIFQYYREEENGRGNFPPRFSGLQFPNYSSELNVNALELDDSALYLCASSPEAGGAGANVLTFGAGSRLTVL.